Shown below are 6 T cell receptor beta chains from a single sample sequenced in a study of T cell responses to AZD1222 COVID-19 vaccine. TCRdb's table, derived via immunoSEQ multiplex PCR, lists solely in-frame clones and lacks some. The data contain about 170,000 clones, roughly nine tenths of them seen just once; the ten biggest clones take up under 2%. The sequencing here drew on peripheral blood, taken on day 0 of AZD1222 vaccination. The source is an adult in good health.

The gene calls are TRBV7-8 and TRBJ2-1; D uncertain. Between the trimmed V and J ends, which lost 0 bases and 8 bases, there was a span of 5 bases. Germline loops: CDR1 SGHVS, CDR2 FQNEAQ. The CDR3 totals 12 residues. CDR3 DNA: TGTGCCAGCAGCTTAGCGGGCTATGAGCAGTTCTTC. Amino acids: CASSLAGYEQFF. Full variable domain (missing parts from reference TRBV7-8 and TRBJ2-1): GAGVSQSPRYKVAKRGQDVALRCDPISGHVSLFWYQQALGQGPEFLTYFQNEAQLDKSGLPSDRFFAERPEGSVSTLKIQRTQQEDSAVYLCASSLAGYEQFFGPGTRLTVL.

The chain carries TRBV28 and TRBJ2-1; D is possibly TRBD2 (5 bases). Germline CDR1 is MDHEN and CDR2 is SYDVKM. The V gene lost 7 bases and the J gene lost 4 bases, with 8 bases spanning the gap. This CDR3 has 12 amino acids. This CDR3 is CASTQRYNEQFF. In nucleotides, the CDR3 is TGTGCCAGCACACAGCGGTACAATGAGCAGTTCTTC.

Written as DNA, the CDR3 is TGCGCCAGCAGCCAAGATTCAAACACCATATATTTT. Translated, it gives CASSQDSNTIYF. The chain recombines TRBV4-3 with TRBJ1-3; no clear D. The length of the CDR3 is 12 residues. Germline lookup yields CDR1 LGHNA and CDR2 YSLEER. The V end lost 0 bases, the J end lost 6 bases, and 3 bases lay between the germline ends.

Notes on this clone: Since a much larger clone is just one base distant, this may be a read error. The chain couples TRBV28 to TRBJ1-2; 7 bases line up with TRBD1. The ends lost 4 bases at V and 2 bases at J; junction bases unmatched: 4. CDR1 and CDR2 (germline): MDHEN, SYDVKM. The CDR3 totals 14 residues. The CDR3, as DNA: TGTGCCAGCAGTTCCCCGGGACAGAACTATGGCTACACCTTC. Its protein is CASSSPGQNYGYTF.

The chain employs TRBV6-1 and TRBJ2-7; possibly TRBD2 for D (5 bases). V was cut by 6 bases and J by 5 bases, with 17 bases left in between. This CDR3 has 14 residues. Germline lookup yields CDR1 MNHNS and CDR2 SASEGT. The CDR3 loop is CASRTAAGSNEQYF. CDR3 DNA sequence: TGTGCCAGCAGAACCGCCGCGGGTTCGAACGAGCAGTACTTC.

Only one count was recorded for this clone. The chain joins TRBV7-3 to TRBJ2-1; 8 nucleotides line up with TRBD1. The length of the CDR3 is 15 residues. J was trimmed by 8 bases and V by 0 bases; bases with no gene match: 6. Germline CDR1 reads SGHTA; CDR2 reads FQGTGA. For the CDR3, the DNA is TGTGCCAGCAGCTTAACGGCAGGGGGCCGGTATGAGCAGTTCTTC. Its protein product is CASSLTAGGRYEQFF.